These 30 T cell receptor beta chains were all obtained from the same sample, sequenced in a study of technical replicates of blood from a few donors. Profiling relied on immunoSEQ multiplex PCR, and the TCRdb table lists in-frame clones only, not all of them. In the table there are more than 90,000 clones, roughly 95% of which are singletons. The sequenced material came from T cells isolated from PBMCs. Receptors originate from a human donor in good health.

The genes are TRBV4-1 and TRBJ1-2, with D uncertain. The CDR3 loop spans 15 amino acids. The V end was cut by 1 base, the J end by 6 bases, with 15 bases between. CDR1 is MGHRA and CDR2 is YSYEKL in the germline V gene. CDR3 loop: CASSQVFGVNDGYTF. CDR3 coding DNA: TGCGCCAGCAGCCAAGTTTTCGGGGTGAACGATGGCTACACCTTC.

This clone was seen only once. This chain links TRBV6-6 with TRBJ2-3; 9 bases match TRBD2. CDR1 MNHNY and CDR2 SVGAGI come from the germline V gene (reference sequence). V was pared by 4 bases and J by 5 bases, with 7 bases of the junction left unmatched. The CDR3 runs to 15 residues. The CDR3 here is CASSLTSGLRDTQYF. The CDR3, as DNA: TGTGCCAGCAGTTTGACTAGCGGCCTGCGAGATACGCAGTATTTT.

V gene TRBV28 combines with J gene TRBJ1-1; no reliable D call. Trimming cost V 3 bases and J 1 base, with 6 bases left between them. Germline CDR1 reads MDHEN; CDR2 reads SYDVKM. This CDR3 comprises 13 residues. CDR3 sequence: CASSFPGNTEAFF. The CDR3 coding sequence is TGTGCCAGCAGTTTTCCCGGGAACACTGAAGCTTTCTTT.

V is TRBV10-3 and J is TRBJ1-1; weak D call: TRBD1 (5 bases). CDR3 size: 17 residues. Trimming took off 8 bases at V and 2 bases at J, with 24 bases between the two ends. From germline, CDR1 is ENHRY and CDR2 SYGVKD. The CDR3 nucleotides read TGTGCCATCTCCACCGGAGGGAGGATGGACACCAACACTGAAGCTTTCTTT. Its protein is CAISTGGRMDTNTEAFF.

The genes are TRBV19 and TRBJ1-1; tentatively, D is TRBD1 (5 bases). From germline, CDR1 is LNHDA and CDR2 SQIVND (reference sequence). The CDR3 runs 12 residues. The V end was cut by 4 bases, the J end by 5 bases, with 8 bases between. The CDR3 region has the DNA TGTGCCAGTAGTACAGGGTGGACTGAAGCTTTCTTT. This codes for CASSTGWTEAFF.

This clone was seen a single time. V and J are TRBV9 and TRBJ2-2, with D possibly TRBD2 on 6 matching bases. The germline V and J ends were trimmed by 0 bases and 0 bases, with 27 bases remaining between them. CDR3 length: 22 amino acids. The germline CDR1 and CDR2 sequences are SGDLS and YYNGEE. CDR3 loop: CASSVATGVLLARDTNTGELFF. The CDR3 DNA reads TGTGCCAGCAGCGTAGCTACTGGGGTCTTGCTAGCGCGAGATACGAACACCGGGGAGCTGTTTTTT.

The V call is TRBV5-1, the J call TRBJ2-1; TRBD2 aligns across 12 bases. The CDR3 runs to 15 residues. Germline V gene data show CDR1 as SGHRS and CDR2 as YFSETQ. V shed 7 bases, J shed 4 bases, and the junction held 6 bases outside the gene matches. For the CDR3, the DNA is TGCGCCAGCTGCATCGGGACTAGCGGGTACAATGAGCAGTTCTTC. This codes for CASCIGTSGYNEQFF.

V and J are TRBV4-2 and TRBJ1-1, with D maybe TRBD1 (6 bases). CDR1 and CDR2 from the germline V gene are LGHNA and YNFKEQ. The germline V and J ends were trimmed by 0 bases and 7 bases, with 21 bases remaining between them. The CDR3 is 17 amino acids. CDR3 amino acids: CASSQELTGRFSDEAFF. The CDR3 bases are TGTGCCAGCAGCCAAGAACTCACAGGGAGATTTTCCGATGAAGCTTTCTTT.

The J gene is TRBJ1-2, the V gene TRBV29-1; TRBD1 matches 7 bases. Germline CDR1 and CDR2: SQVTM and ANQGSEA. The CDR3 runs to 11 residues. The junction had 5 bases not matched to a gene; V was cut back by 5 bases and J by 8 bases. CDR3 loop: CSVQTGNGYTF. DNA for the CDR3: TGCAGCGTTCAGACAGGGAACGGCTACACCTTC.

CDR3 sequence reads: CATSRDPGTGGKETQYF. The CDR3, as DNA: TGTGCCACCAGCAGAGACCCCGGGACAGGGGGAAAGGAGACCCAGTACTTC. The chain couples TRBV15 to TRBJ2-5; 11 nucleotides agree with TRBD1. With 0 bases clipped from V and 5 bases from J, the junction kept 8 bases outside the gene matches. The CDR3 spans 17 residues. Per the germline V gene, CDR1 is LNHNV and CDR2 is YYDKDF (reference sequence).

The chain carries TRBV27 and TRBJ2-2; 9 nucleotides align to TRBD2. The CDR3 loop spans 17 amino acids. Per the germline V gene, CDR1 is MNHEY and CDR2 is SMNVEV (reference sequence). Losses at the gene ends were 6 bases for V and 4 bases for J; bases not matched to a gene: 12. The CDR3 DNA reads as TGTGCCAGCAGCTTCACCGCGGGGGGGCATGGCACCGGGGAGCTGTTTTTT. This encodes CASSFTAGGHGTGELFF.

This chain uses TRBV29-1 with TRBJ2-1, with 14 positions matching TRBD2. J was trimmed by 3 bases and V by 6 bases; bases with no gene match: 7. Germline CDR1 reads SQVTM; CDR2 reads ANQGSEA. The CDR3 runs 16 residues. CDR3 loop: CSVDRTSGGNYNEQFF. CDR3 bases: TGCAGCGTCGATAGGACTAGCGGGGGGAACTACAATGAGCAGTTCTTC.

The CDR3 region has the DNA TGTGCCAGCAGTGGGTTGACAGTGTCTGGGCCCCAGCATTTT. This codes for CASSGLTVSGPQHF. The chain links TRBV6-1 to TRBJ1-5; D may be TRBD1 (5 bases). The length of the CDR3 is 14 residues. V dropped 4 bases and J dropped 9 bases, with 16 bases sitting between them. Germline V gene lookup returns CDR1 MNHNS and CDR2 SASEGT.

For the CDR3, the DNA is TGTGCCAGCGGGGACAGCTCCTACAATGAGCAGTTCTTC. This sequence encodes CASGDSSYNEQFF. V and J are TRBV2 and TRBJ2-1; 7 bases match TRBD1. With V trimmed by 8 bases and J by 0 bases, 1 base remained unmatched. The CDR3 covers 13 residues. The V gene's germline CDR1 is SNHLY and CDR2 FYNNEI.

This clone appeared once. This chain's CDR3 is CASSPRGNTAHEQYF. CDR3 nucleotides: TGTGCCAGCAGCCCAAGGGGGAACACGGCCCACGAGCAGTACTTC. V and J are TRBV7-8 and TRBJ2-7; D perhaps matches TRBD1 (6 bases). Trimming stripped 5 bases from V and 5 bases from J, with 19 bases between. Germline loops: CDR1 SGHVS, CDR2 FQNEAQ. The CDR3 contains 15 residues.

This chain links TRBV7-8 with TRBJ2-7, with 11 bases identical to TRBD1. The J segment lost 2 bases and the V segment lost 1 base, leaving 7 bases of the junction unmatched. There are 17 residues in the CDR3. Germline V lookup: CDR1 SGHVS, CDR2 FQNEAQ. The CDR3 here is CASSLDFRGQGAYEQYF. Written as DNA, the CDR3 is TGTGCCAGCAGCTTAGATTTTAGGGGACAGGGGGCCTACGAGCAGTACTTC.

V usage is TRBV6-1 and J usage is TRBJ1-2; 7 bases agree with TRBD1. Germline V gene lookup returns CDR1 MNHNS and CDR2 SASEGT. This CDR3 is built from 14 residues. V lost 6 bases and J lost 1; bases outside the gene matches: 5. The CDR3 nucleotides are TGTGCCAGCAGGCCGGGACAGCTTAACTATGGCTACACCTTC. Translated: CASRPGQLNYGYTF.

The chain combines TRBV4-1 with TRBJ2-1, with TRBD1 identical over 8 bases. The trim removed 4 bases at V and 7 bases at J, leaving 3 bases unmatched. Germline V gives CDR1 MGHRA, CDR2 YSYEKL. This CDR3 spans 13 amino acids. The CDR3 bases are TGCGCCAGCAGCCTCAGGGGGCTAAATGAGCAGTTCTTC. Protein sequence: CASSLRGLNEQFF.

The sample holds one count of this clone. The J gene is TRBJ1-3, the V gene TRBV6-5; D unclear. Trimming shortened V by 0 bases and J by 4 bases, and 10 bases separated the two germline ends. Looked up from germline, CDR1 is MNHEY and CDR2 is SVGAGI. This CDR3 is 15 amino acids long. CDR3 loop: CASSYSQAHGNTIYF. CDR3 DNA sequence: TGTGCCAGCAGTTACTCGCAGGCTCACGGAAACACCATATATTTT.

The chain recombines TRBV21-1 with TRBJ1-1; the table gives TRBD1 as D, unverified against the DNA. TRBV21-1 is classified as a pseudogene. The CDR3 contains 17 residues. The CDR3 sequence is CASSKGRRYIGATEAFF. Here the CDR3 DNA reads TGTGCCAGCAGCAAAGGCCGGCGATACATAGGGGCGACTGAAGCTTTCTTT.

The chain joins TRBV6-4 to TRBJ2-1, with 11 bases aligning to TRBD2. CDR3 length: 15 amino acids. Germline loops: CDR1 MRHNA, CDR2 SNTAGT. Trimming removed 5 bases from V and 7 bases from J; junction bases left unmatched: 7. DNA for the CDR3: TGTGCCAGCAGTTTAGCGGGAGGGCCGGTAAATGAGCAGTTCTTC. Translating gives CASSLAGGPVNEQFF.

The gene calls are TRBV7-2 and TRBJ1-4, with D maybe TRBD1 (5 bases). This CDR3 has 15 amino acids. The germline CDR1 and CDR2 sequences are SGHTA and FQGNSA. V dropped 5 bases and J dropped 4 bases, with 14 bases sitting between them. The CDR3 nucleotides are TGTGCCAGCAGCCGAAACGGGGGGTATAATGAAAAACTGTTTTTT. Translating it yields CASSRNGGYNEKLFF. The complete variable domain, with remaining parts taken from reference TRBV7-2 and TRBJ1-4, reads GAGVSQSPSNKVTEKGKDVELRCDPISGHTALYWYRQSLGQGLEFLIYFQGNSAPDKSGLPSDRFSAERTGGSVSTLTIQRTQQEDSAVYLCASSRNGGYNEKLFFGSGTQLSVL.

J is TRBJ2-1 and V is TRBV27, with D possibly being TRBD2 (6 bases). From germline, CDR1 is MNHEY and CDR2 SMNVEV (reference sequence). Trimming shortened V by 7 bases and J by 4 bases, and 20 bases separated the two germline ends. CDR3 length: 16 residues. CDR3 nucleotide sequence: TGTGCCAGCACCGCCGTCGGTTGGGGGGTTTACAATGAGCAGTTCTTC. It is translated as CASTAVGWGVYNEQFF.

The chain recombines TRBV9 with TRBJ2-1; no definite D call. Germline CDR1 and CDR2: SGDLS and YYNGEE. This CDR3 comprises 15 residues. The V gene lost 0 bases and the J gene lost 2 bases, with 9 bases spanning the gap. CDR3: CASSVEAAAYNEQFF. CDR3 sequence (DNA): TGTGCCAGCAGCGTAGAGGCGGCAGCCTACAATGAGCAGTTCTTC.

This clone was recorded once. This chain joins TRBV7-2 and TRBJ2-7; D may be TRBD1 (6 bases). The V gene's germline CDR1 is SGHTA and CDR2 FQGNSA. Between the trimmed V and J ends, which lost 1 base and 12 bases, there was a span of 16 bases. This CDR3 is 13 amino acids long. This chain's CDR3 is CASSLEWGQGLYF. The DNA of the CDR3 is TGTGCCAGCAGCTTAGAGTGGGGCCAGGGGCTGTACTTC.

The gene calls are TRBV4-1 and TRBJ2-2; 7 bases fit TRBD2. The trim removed 1 base at V and 7 bases at J, leaving 9 bases unmatched. Germline CDR1 MGHRA, CDR2 YSYEKL. The CDR3 runs to 16 residues. The DNA of the CDR3 is TGCGCCAGCAGCCAAGGTGGACCTACGGGAGGCGGGGAGCTGTTTTTT. As protein: CASSQGGPTGGGELFF.

This rearrangement joins TRBV5-1 to TRBJ1-5; D call uncertain. Germline V CDR1 and CDR2: SGHRS, YFSETQ. Trimming left V 0 bases short and J 1 base short, with 11 bases between. The CDR3 totals 16 residues. CDR3 protein: CASSLGGAASNQPQHF. The CDR3 nucleotides are TGCGCCAGCAGCTTGGGAGGTGCAGCCAGCAATCAGCCCCAGCATTTT.

This clone came up once. CDR3 region: CASSIVGSSYNSPLHF. CDR3 coding DNA: TGTGCCAGTAGTATTGTGGGGAGCTCCTATAATTCACCCCTCCACTTT. This rearrangement joins TRBV19 to TRBJ1-6; D not resolved. The CDR3 length is 16 residues. Germline V gene data show CDR1 as LNHDA and CDR2 as SQIVND (reference sequence). The V and J ends lost 3 bases and 0 bases respectively, with 9 bases between them.

This chain links TRBV5-6 with TRBJ2-7, with TRBD1 matching over 9 bases. Germline V gives CDR1 SGHDT, CDR2 YYEEEE. The CDR3 contains 17 residues. The junction had 16 bases not matched to a gene; V was cut back by 3 bases and J by 6 bases. The CDR3 region has the DNA TGTGCCAGCAGCTCGACCATCCTACAGGGGGCTAAGACCGAGCAGTACTTC. It translates to CASSSTILQGAKTEQYF.

The chain has TRBV5-8 and TRBJ2-3, with 11 bases aligning to TRBD2. The CDR3 has 15 amino acids. CDR1 and CDR2 from the germline V gene are SGHTS and YDEGEE. V shed 1 base and J 4 bases; nucleotides not matched to a gene: 2. DNA for the CDR3: TGTGCCAGCAGCTTGACTAGCGGGAGCCCAGATACGCAGTATTTT. Translation gives CASSLTSGSPDTQYF.